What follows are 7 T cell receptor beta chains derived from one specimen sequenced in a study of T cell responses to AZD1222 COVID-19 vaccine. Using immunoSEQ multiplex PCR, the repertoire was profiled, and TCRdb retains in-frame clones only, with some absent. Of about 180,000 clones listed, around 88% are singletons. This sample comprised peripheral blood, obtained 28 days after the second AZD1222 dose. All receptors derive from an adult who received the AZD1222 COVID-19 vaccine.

In DNA form, the CDR3 reads TGTGCCAGCAGCTTAGAAGGACCCCGGGACAGGGACGCCGGGGAGCTGTTTTTT. Residues: CASSLEGPRDRDAGELFF. The rearrangement joins TRBV11-3 to TRBJ2-2, with 9 bases that match TRBD1. Germline lookup yields CDR1 SGHNT and CDR2 YENEEA. The V segment lost 0 bases and the J segment 6 bases; nucleotides outside the gene matches: 11. CDR3 length: 18 residues.

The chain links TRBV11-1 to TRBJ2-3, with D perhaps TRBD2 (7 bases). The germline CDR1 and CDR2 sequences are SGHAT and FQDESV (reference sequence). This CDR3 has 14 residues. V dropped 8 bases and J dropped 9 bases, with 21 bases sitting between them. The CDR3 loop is CASHRGGSRPTQYF. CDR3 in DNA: TGTGCCAGCCATAGGGGGGGGAGCCGTCCGACGCAGTATTTT.

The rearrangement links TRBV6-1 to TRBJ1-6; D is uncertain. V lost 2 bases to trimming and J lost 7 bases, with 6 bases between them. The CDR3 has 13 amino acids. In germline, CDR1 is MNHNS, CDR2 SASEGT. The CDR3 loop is CASSEQENSPLHF. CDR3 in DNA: TGTGCCAGCAGTGAACAGGAGAATTCACCCCTCCACTTT.

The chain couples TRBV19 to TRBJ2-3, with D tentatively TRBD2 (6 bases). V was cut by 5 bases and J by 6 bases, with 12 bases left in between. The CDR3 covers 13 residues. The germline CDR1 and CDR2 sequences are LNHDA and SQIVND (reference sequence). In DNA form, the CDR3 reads TGTGCCAGTAGTCAGGGACTGCGGGATACGCAGTATTTT. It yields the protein CASSQGLRDTQYF.

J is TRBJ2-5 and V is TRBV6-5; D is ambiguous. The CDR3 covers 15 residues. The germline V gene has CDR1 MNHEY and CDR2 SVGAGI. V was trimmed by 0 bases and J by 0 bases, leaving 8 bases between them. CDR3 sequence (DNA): TGTGCCAGCAGTTACTCGGGGTTTAACCAAGAGACCCAGTACTTC. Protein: CASSYSGFNQETQYF.

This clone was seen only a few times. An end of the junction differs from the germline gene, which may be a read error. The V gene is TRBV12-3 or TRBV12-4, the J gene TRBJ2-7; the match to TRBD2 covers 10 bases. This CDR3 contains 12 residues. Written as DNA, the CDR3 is TGTGCCAGCAGTTTATTTAGCGGGGGGCCCCACTTC. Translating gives CASSLFSGGPHF.

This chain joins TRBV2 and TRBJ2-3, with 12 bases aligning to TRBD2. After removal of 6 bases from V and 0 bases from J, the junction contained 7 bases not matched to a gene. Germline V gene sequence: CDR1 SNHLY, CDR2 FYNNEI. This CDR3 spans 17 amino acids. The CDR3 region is CASSPLAGGPSTDTQYF. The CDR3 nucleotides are TGTGCCAGCAGCCCTCTAGCGGGGGGGCCCAGCACAGATACGCAGTATTTT.